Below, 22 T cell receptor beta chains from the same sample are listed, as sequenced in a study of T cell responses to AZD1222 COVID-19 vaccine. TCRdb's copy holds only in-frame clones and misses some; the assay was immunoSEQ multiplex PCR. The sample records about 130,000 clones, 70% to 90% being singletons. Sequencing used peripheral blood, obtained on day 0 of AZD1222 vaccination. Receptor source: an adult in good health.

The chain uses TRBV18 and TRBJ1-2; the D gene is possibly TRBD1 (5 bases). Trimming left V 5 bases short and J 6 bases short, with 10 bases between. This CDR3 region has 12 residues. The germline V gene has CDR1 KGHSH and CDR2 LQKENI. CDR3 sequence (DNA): TGTGCCAGCTCAGTGGGGCAGGATGGCTACACCTTC. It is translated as CASSVGQDGYTF.

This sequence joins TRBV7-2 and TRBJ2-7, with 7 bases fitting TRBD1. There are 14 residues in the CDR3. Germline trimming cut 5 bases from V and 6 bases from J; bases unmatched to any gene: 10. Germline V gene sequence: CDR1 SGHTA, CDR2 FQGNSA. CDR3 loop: CASSPQSDRAEQYF. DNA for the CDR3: TGTGCCAGCAGCCCCCAATCAGACAGGGCCGAGCAGTACTTC.

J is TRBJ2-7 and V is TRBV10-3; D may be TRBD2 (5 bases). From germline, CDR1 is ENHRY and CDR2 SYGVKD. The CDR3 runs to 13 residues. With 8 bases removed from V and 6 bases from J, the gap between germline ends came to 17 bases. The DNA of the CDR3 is TGTGCCATCGCCAACTCGGTAGGGAGCGAGCAGTACTTC. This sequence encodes CAIANSVGSEQYF.

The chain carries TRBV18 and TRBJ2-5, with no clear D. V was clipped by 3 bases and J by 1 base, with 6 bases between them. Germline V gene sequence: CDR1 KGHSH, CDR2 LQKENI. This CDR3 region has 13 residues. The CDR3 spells CASSPALQETQYF. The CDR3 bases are TGTGCCAGCTCACCGGCACTCCAAGAGACCCAGTACTTC.

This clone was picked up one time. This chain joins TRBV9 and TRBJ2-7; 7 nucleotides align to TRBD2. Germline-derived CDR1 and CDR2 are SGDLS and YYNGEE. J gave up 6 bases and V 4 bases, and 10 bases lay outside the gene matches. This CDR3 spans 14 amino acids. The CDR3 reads CASSPRRTSSEQYF. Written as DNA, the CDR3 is TGTGCCAGCAGCCCTCGAAGGACTAGTAGCGAGCAGTACTTC.

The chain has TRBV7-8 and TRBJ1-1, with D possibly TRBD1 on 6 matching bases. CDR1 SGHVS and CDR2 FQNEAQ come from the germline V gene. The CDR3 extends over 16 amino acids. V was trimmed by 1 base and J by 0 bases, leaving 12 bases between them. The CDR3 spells CASSLVWGRLNTEAFF. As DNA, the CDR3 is TGTGCCAGCAGCTTAGTATGGGGGCGGTTGAACACTGAAGCTTTCTTT.

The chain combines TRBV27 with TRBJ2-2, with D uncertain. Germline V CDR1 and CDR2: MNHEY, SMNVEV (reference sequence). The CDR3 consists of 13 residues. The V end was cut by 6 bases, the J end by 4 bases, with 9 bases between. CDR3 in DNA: TGTGCCAGCAGCCCCGGATTCACCGGGGAGCTGTTTTTT. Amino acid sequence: CASSPGFTGELFF.

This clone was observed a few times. For the CDR3, the DNA is TGCGCCAGCAGTCCGCCGGGTTTGGGGGAGACCCAGTACTTC. Its translation is CASSPPGLGETQYF. The J gene is TRBJ2-5, the V gene TRBV23-1, with D unresolved. TRBV23-1 is treated as an ORF (open reading frame) with a function not yet certain. CDR3 length: 14 amino acids. Trimming cost V 4 bases and J 5 bases, with 14 bases left between them.

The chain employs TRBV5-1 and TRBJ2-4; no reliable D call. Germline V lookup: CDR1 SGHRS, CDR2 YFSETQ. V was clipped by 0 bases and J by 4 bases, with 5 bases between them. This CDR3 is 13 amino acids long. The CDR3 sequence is CASSLGQKNIQYF. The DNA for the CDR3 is TGCGCCAGCAGCTTGGGACAAAAAAACATTCAGTACTTC.

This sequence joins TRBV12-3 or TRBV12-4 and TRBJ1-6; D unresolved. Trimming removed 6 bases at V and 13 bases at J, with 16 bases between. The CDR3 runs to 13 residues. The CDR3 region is CASRPGQSRPLHF. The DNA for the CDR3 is TGTGCCAGCAGGCCGGGTCAGTCGAGGCCCCTCCACTTT.

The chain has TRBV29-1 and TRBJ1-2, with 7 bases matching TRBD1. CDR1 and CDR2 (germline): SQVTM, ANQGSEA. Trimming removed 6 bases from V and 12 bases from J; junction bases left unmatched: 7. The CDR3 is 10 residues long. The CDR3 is CSVGDRVHTF. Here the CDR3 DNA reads TGCAGCGTAGGAGACAGGGTTCACACCTTC.

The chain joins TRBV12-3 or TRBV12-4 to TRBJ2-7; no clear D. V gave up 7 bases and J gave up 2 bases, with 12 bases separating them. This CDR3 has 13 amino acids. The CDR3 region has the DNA TGTGCCAGCATGCGGAGACTCGCCTACGAGCAGTACTTC. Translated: CASMRRLAYEQYF.

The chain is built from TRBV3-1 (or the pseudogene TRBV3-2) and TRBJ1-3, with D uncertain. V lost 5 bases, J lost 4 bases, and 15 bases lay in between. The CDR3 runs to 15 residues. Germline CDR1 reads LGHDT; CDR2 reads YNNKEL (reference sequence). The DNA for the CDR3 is TGTGCCAGCAGCGGAGGCAGGACGCCCGGAAACACCATATATTTT. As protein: CASSGGRTPGNTIYF.

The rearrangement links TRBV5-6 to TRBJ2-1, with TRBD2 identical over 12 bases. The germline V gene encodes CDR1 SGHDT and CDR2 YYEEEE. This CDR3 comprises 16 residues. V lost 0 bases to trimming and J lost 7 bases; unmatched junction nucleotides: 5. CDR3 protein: CASSLGLAGVANEQFF. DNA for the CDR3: TGTGCCAGCAGCTTGGGACTAGCGGGAGTAGCAAATGAGCAGTTCTTC.

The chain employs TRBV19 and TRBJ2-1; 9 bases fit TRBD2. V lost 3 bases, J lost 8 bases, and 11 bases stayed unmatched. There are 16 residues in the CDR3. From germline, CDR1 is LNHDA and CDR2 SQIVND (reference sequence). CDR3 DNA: TGTGCCAGTAGTATTACGGGTAGCGGGAGTGCCTATGAGCAGTTCTTC. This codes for CASSITGSGSAYEQFF.

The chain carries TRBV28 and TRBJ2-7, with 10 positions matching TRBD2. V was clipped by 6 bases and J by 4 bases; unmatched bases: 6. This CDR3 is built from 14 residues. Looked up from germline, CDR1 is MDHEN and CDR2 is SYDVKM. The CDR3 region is CASRTSGERYEQYF. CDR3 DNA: TGTGCCAGCAGAACTAGCGGGGAACGTTACGAGCAGTACTTC.

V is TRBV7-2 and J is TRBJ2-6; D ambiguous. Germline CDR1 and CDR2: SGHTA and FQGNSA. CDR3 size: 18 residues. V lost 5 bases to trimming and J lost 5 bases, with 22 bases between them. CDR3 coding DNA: TGTGCCAGCAGCATAAAAATGGAAGGGAACCAATGGGCCAACGTCCTGACTTTC. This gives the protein CASSIKMEGNQWANVLTF.

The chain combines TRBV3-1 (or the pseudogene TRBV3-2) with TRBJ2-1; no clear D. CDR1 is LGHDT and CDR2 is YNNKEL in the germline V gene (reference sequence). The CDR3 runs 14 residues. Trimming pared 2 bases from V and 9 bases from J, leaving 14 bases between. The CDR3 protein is CASSQYPSRSEQFF. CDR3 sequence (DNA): TGTGCCAGCAGCCAATACCCTTCTAGAAGTGAGCAGTTCTTC.

The CDR3 reads CASSDSGEQFF. CDR3 in DNA: TGTGCCAGCAGTGACAGTGGTGAGCAGTTCTTC. The chain carries TRBV6-1 and TRBJ2-1; D gene uncertain. CDR3 length: 11 amino acids. The germline V gene encodes CDR1 MNHNS and CDR2 SASEGT. V lost 3 bases and J lost 9, with 6 bases in between.

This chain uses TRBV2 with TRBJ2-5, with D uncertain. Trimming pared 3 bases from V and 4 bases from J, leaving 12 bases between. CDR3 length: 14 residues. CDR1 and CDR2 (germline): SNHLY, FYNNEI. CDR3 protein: CASSDQRPGETQYF. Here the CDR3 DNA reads TGTGCCAGCAGTGACCAGCGACCCGGAGAGACCCAGTACTTC.

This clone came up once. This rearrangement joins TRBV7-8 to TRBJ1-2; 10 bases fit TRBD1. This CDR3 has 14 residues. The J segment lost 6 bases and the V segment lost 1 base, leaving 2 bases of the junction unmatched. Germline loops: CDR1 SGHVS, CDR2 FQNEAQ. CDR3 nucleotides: TGTGCCAGCAGCTTAGTTGACAGGGGGCATGGCTACACCTTC. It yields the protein CASSLVDRGHGYTF.

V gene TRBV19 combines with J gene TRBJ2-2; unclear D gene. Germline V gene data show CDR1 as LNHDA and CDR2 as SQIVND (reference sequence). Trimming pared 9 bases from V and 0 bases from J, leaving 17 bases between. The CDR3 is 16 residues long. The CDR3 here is CASRAWKSPNTGELFF. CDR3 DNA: TGTGCCAGCCGAGCCTGGAAAAGTCCGAACACCGGGGAGCTGTTTTTT.